This passage covers 9 T cell receptor beta chains from one sample sequenced in a study of circulating CD8 cells and anti-PD-1 response in melanoma. Live CD3+CD8+TCRalphabeta+ cells were sorted into four subsets by PD-1 and/or TIGIT. Using roughly 14 ng of total RNA, TCR libraries were made with the QIAseq Immune Repertoire TCR panel. TCRdb independently ran MiXCR on the reads; one entry per CDR3 protein. Of roughly 1,000 distinct CDR3 sequences in the sample, less than 9% are singletons; the top ten hold approximately 15%. Here the sequenced sample was CD8+ T cells from PBMCs, taken at baseline or after one month of anti-PD-1 therapy (not recorded which). The receptors come from a human donor with melanoma.

By frequency in the sample, this clonotype is medium-sized. The junction departs from the called germline gene at one end, perhaps through a read error. V and J are TRBV4-2 and TRBJ2-7; 8 nucleotides agree with TRBD1. Germline V gives CDR1 LGHNA, CDR2 YNFKEQ. CDR3 size: 16 residues. The CDR3 loop reads CVSSQVPGQAVYEQYF. The CDR3 DNA reads as TGTGTCAGCAGCCAGGTCCCGGGACAGGCGGTCTACGAGCAGTACTTC.

This clonotype was detected a few times. The chain links TRBV19 to TRBJ2-5; 8 nucleotides line up with TRBD1. Germline V gene sequence: CDR1 LNHDA, CDR2 SQIVND (reference sequence). The CDR3 has 19 amino acids. With 3 bases clipped from V and 1 base from J, the junction kept 16 bases outside the gene matches. As DNA, the CDR3 is TGTGCCAGTAGTATGGCCCCCGGGTGGGACAGGAGTTTCCAAGAGACCCAGTACTTC. Its translation: CASSMAPGWDRSFQETQYF.

This clonotype is labeled as medium-sized. The genes are TRBV28 and TRBJ2-1, with 7 bases aligning to TRBD2. V lost 3 bases, J lost 9 bases, and 5 bases stayed unmatched. CDR1 MDHEN and CDR2 SYDVKM come from the germline V gene. The CDR3 covers 13 residues. The chain's CDR3 is CASSLTSTSEQFF. The CDR3 DNA is TGTGCCAGCAGTTTGACTAGCACTAGTGAGCAGTTCTTC.

This clonotype is judged medium-sized (0.01 to 0.1%). V usage is TRBV28 and J usage is TRBJ2-7; 9 bases map to TRBD1. V trimming: 3 bases; J trimming: 3 bases; junction bases outside the gene matches: 6. Germline V lookup: CDR1 MDHEN, CDR2 SYDVKM. The CDR3 sequence is 15 residues long. CDR3 sequence: CASSFFGTGIYEQYF. The CDR3 nucleotides read TGTGCCAGCAGTTTTTTTGGGACAGGGATCTACGAGCAGTACTTC.

This clonotype is large in the sample. The V gene is TRBV27, the J gene TRBJ2-7, with TRBD1 matching 8 bases. Losses at the gene ends were 5 bases for V and 9 bases for J; bases not matched to a gene: 12. Germline V gene lookup returns CDR1 MNHEY and CDR2 SMNVEV (reference sequence). The CDR3 runs to 14 residues. CDR3 sequence: CASSHNRGLAWQYF. CDR3 DNA: TGTGCCAGCAGTCATAACAGGGGGTTAGCTTGGCAGTACTTC.

Sample share makes this clonotype large. V usage is TRBV2 and J usage is TRBJ1-4; the D is unclear. This CDR3 has 11 amino acids. Germline V gene sequence: CDR1 SNHLY, CDR2 FYNNEI. Trimming removed 7 bases at V and 8 bases at J, with 8 bases between. In DNA form, the CDR3 reads TGTGCCAGCACCGGGTACGAAAAACTGTTTTTT. Its protein is CASTGYEKLFF.

This clonotype is labeled medium-sized. The chain combines TRBV28 with TRBJ2-7; D possibly corresponds to TRBD1 (5 bases). This CDR3 is built from 13 residues. Germline-derived CDR1 and CDR2 are MDHEN and SYDVKM. Trimming left V 1 base short and J 3 bases short, with 7 bases between. Here the CDR3 DNA reads TGTGCCAGCAGTTTATACCAGGGCTACGAGCAGTACTTC. This translates into CASSLYQGYEQYF.

This clonotype is labeled as medium-sized (0.01 to 0.1%). The genes are TRBV28 and TRBJ2-7, with 13 positions matching TRBD2. Germline V gene sequence: CDR1 MDHEN, CDR2 SYDVKM. Unmatched junction bases numbered 14, after V lost 6 bases and J lost 0 bases. This CDR3 is 19 amino acids long. CDR3 coding DNA: TGTGCCAGCAGCGCCATACCGGGACTAGCGGGAAATCCCTCCTACGAGCAGTACTTC. Its translation: CASSAIPGLAGNPSYEQYF.

About this clonotype: The junction does not match germline at one end; this may be a read error. V is TRBV30 and J is TRBJ2-2; TRBD2 might be the D (5 bases). There are 12 residues in the CDR3. CDR1 and CDR2 from the germline V gene are GTSNPN and SVGIG (reference sequence). CDR3 nucleotides: TGTGCCTGGAGTGGTATCACCGGGGAGCTGTTCTTT. Protein sequence: CAWSGITGELFF.